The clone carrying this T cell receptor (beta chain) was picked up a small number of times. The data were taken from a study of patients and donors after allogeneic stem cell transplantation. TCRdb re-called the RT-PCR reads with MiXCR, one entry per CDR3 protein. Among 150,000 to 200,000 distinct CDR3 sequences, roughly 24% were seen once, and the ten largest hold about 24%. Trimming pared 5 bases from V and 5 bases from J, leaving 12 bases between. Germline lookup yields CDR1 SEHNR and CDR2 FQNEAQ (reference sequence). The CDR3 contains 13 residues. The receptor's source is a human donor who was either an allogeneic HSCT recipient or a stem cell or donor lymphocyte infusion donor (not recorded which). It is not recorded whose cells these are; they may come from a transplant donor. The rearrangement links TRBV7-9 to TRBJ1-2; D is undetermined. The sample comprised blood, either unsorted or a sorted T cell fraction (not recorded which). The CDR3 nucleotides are TGTGCCAGCAGCCCAACCCTACCTTATGGCTACACCTTC. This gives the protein CASSPTLPYGYTF. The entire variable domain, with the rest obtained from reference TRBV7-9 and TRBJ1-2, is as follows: DTGVSQNPRHKITKRGQNVTFRCDPISEHNRLYWYRQTLGQGPEFLTYFQNEAQLEKSRLLSDRFSAERPKGSFSTLEIQRTEQGDSAMYLCASSPTLPYGYTFGSGTRLTVV.